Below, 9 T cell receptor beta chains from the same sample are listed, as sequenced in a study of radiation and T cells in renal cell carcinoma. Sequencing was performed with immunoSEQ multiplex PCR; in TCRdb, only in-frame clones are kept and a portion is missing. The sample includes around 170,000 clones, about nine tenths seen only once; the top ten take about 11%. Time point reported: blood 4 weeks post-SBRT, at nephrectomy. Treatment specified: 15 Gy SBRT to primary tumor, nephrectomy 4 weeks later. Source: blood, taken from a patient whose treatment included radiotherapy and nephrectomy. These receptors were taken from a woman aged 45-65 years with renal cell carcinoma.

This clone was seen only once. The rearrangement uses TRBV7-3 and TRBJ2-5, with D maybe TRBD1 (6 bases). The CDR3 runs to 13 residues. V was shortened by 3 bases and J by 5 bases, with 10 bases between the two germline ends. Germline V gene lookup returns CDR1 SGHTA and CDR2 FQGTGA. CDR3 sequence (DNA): TGTGCCAGCAGCTTCATAAGGGGGGAGACCCAGTACTTC. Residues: CASSFIRGETQYF.

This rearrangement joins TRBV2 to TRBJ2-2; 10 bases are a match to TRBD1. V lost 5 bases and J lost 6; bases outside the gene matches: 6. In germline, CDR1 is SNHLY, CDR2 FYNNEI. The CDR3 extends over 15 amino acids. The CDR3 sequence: CASSLDRGTAGELFF. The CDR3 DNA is TGTGCCAGCAGTCTGGACAGGGGGACGGCCGGGGAGCTGTTTTTT.

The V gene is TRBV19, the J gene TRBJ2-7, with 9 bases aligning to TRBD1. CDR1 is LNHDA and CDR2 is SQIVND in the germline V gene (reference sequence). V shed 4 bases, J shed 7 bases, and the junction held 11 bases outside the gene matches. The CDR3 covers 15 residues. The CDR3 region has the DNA TGTGCCAGTAGTAATTCTGGGACAGGGACCTTGGAGCAGTACTTC. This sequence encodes CASSNSGTGTLEQYF.

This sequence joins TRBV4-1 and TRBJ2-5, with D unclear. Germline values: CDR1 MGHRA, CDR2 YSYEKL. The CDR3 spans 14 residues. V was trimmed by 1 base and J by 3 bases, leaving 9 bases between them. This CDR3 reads CASSQGSAEETQYF. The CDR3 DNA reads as TGCGCCAGCAGCCAAGGCAGTGCGGAAGAGACCCAGTACTTC.

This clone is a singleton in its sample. The DNA for the CDR3 is TGTGCCAGCAGTGAGGGGGACCCTGGAAACACCATATATTTT. The encoded protein is CASSEGDPGNTIYF. J is TRBJ1-3 and V is TRBV2, with D maybe TRBD1 (5 bases). The CDR3 has 14 amino acids. Germline assignment: CDR1 SNHLY and CDR2 FYNNEI. The ends were cut back, 3 bases at V and 2 bases at J, with 8 bases in the middle.

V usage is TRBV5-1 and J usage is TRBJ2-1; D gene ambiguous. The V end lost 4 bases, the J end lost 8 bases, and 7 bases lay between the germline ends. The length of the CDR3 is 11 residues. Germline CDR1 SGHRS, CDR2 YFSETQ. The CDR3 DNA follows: TGCGCCAGCAGCGAGGCGTATGAGCAGTTCTTC. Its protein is CASSEAYEQFF. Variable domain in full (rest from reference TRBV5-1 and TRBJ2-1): KAGVTQTPRYLIKTRGQQVTLSCSPISGHRSVSWYQQTPGQGLQFLFEYFSETQRNKGNFPGRFSGRQFSNSRSEMNVSTLELGDSALYLCASSEAYEQFFGPGTRLTVL.

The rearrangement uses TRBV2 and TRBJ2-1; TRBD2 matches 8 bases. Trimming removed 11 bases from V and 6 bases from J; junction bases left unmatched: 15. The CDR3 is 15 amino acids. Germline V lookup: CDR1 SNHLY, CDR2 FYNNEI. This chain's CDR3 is CAGARGGPLANEQFF. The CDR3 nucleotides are TGTGCCGGGGCCCGGGGGGGGCCCTTAGCCAATGAGCAGTTCTTC. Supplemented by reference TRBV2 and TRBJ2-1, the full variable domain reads EPEVTQTPSHQVTQMGQEVILRCVPISNHLYFYWYRQILGQKVEFLVSFYNNEISEKSEIFDDQFSVERPDGSNFTLKIRSTKLEDSAMYFCAGARGGPLANEQFFGPGTRLTVL.

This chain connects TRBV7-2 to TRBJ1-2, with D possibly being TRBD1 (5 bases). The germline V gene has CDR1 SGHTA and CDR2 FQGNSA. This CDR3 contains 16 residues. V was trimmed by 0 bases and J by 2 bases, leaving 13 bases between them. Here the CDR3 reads CASSLAFSQGNYGYTF. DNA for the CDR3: TGTGCCAGCAGCTTAGCGTTTTCCCAGGGAAACTATGGCTACACCTTC.

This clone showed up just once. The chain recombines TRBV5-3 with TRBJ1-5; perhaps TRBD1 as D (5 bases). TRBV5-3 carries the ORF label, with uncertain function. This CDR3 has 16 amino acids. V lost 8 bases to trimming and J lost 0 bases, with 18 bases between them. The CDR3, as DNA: TGTGCCAGTGGATGTAGGAGGGGAGCTAGCAATCAGCCCCAGCATTTT. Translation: CASGCRRGASNQPQHF.